Described below is a single T cell receptor beta chain sequence and its context. What it binds is not known. This record comes from a study of Ad26.COV2.S vaccination and SARS-CoV-2 variants. The study's findings and limits: The placebo group had lower spike-specific TCR breadth than the vaccine recipients did.

The table came from immunoSEQ multiplex PCR; TCRdb's copy has only in-frame clones and leaves some out. Among about 350,000 clones, about 89% were seen once, and the ten largest hold 5%. As to treatment: some 20 received Ad26.COV2.S at low or high dose, single or two shots; about 5 received placebo; per-sample allocation not given. All samples were drawn on day 63, counting from the first vaccine or placebo injection. An adult of 18-55 years in Boston served as donor. An Ad26 vector carrying the Wuhan-strain SARS-CoV-2 spike served as the vaccine. The TCR comes from a person aged 18-65 years who received the Ad26.COV2.S COVID-19 vaccine or a placebo. The material was peripheral blood, obtained in a trial of Ad26.COV2.S vaccine versus placebo.

CDR3 region: CASSFSHNSYNEQFF. The CDR3 bases are TGTGCCAGCAGCTTCTCCCATAACTCCTACAATGAGCAGTTCTTC. The V call is TRBV7-3, the J call TRBJ2-1; D is uncertain. Trimming cost V 3 bases and J 0 bases, with 9 bases left between them. The CDR3 runs to 15 residues. CDR1 and CDR2 (germline): SGHTA, FQGTGA.